These 5 T cell receptor beta chains originate from one sample sequenced in a study of cytomegalovirus exposure and HLA in healthy donors. The PCR had 60 Vbeta and 13 Jbeta primers. Here immunoSEQ multiplex PCR was the method, and the copy in TCRdb shows in-frame clones only, minus some. The sample comprises about 160,000 clones, almost 80% of which are singletons, and approximately 0.89% rests with the top ten. The sequencing input was PBMCs. These receptors all come from a woman in her 50s in good health and CMV-seropositive.

V gene TRBV28 combines with J gene TRBJ1-2; 7 bases are shared with TRBD1. V dropped 0 bases and J dropped 3; count of bases not matched to a gene: 7. Germline V gives CDR1 MDHEN, CDR2 SYDVKM. CDR3 length equals 16 residues. DNA for the CDR3: TGTGCCAGCAGTTTATGGTCAGGGGGTTTATACTATGGCTACACCTTC. This translates into CASSLWSGGLYYGYTF.

J is TRBJ2-7 and V is TRBV28; tentatively, D is TRBD1 (6 bases). The CDR3 sequence is 15 residues long. CDR1 and CDR2 from the germline V gene are MDHEN and SYDVKM. Trimming removed 7 bases from V and 0 bases from J, with 16 bases in between. CDR3 protein: CASTPVGTHSYEQYF. The CDR3 DNA follows: TGTGCCAGCACACCGGTTGGGACACACTCCTACGAGCAGTACTTC.

J is TRBJ2-1 and V is TRBV28; 9 bases align to TRBD2. V shed 4 bases, J shed 8 bases, and the junction held 12 bases outside the gene matches. Germline V gene data show CDR1 as MDHEN and CDR2 as SYDVKM. The CDR3 sequence is 16 residues long. The DNA for the CDR3 is TGTGCCAGCAGTTCTAGTAGGAGCGGGAGGTCCGATGAGCAGTTCTTC. It encodes CASSSSRSGRSDEQFF.

V gene TRBV19 combines with J gene TRBJ2-3, with a tentative D call TRBD2 (6 bases). V was trimmed by 7 bases and J by 1 base, leaving 15 bases between them. In germline, CDR1 is LNHDA, CDR2 SQIVND (reference sequence). The CDR3 has 15 amino acids. CDR3 in amino acids: CASTAAGRRTDTQYF. CDR3 DNA sequence: TGTGCCAGTACCGCAGCGGGCCGCCGCACAGATACGCAGTATTTT.

This clone appeared a single time. The chain carries TRBV9 and TRBJ2-2, with 7 nucleotides matching TRBD1. Germline CDR1 SGDLS, CDR2 YYNGEE. The junction had 5 bases not matched to a gene; V was cut back by 7 bases and J by 5 bases. The CDR3 has 13 amino acids. As DNA, the CDR3 is TGTGCCAGCTCCCCCAGGGGGACCGGGGAGCTGTTTTTT. Amino acids: CASSPRGTGELFF.